Reported below is one T cell receptor beta chain. What antigen it recognizes has not been identified. Base qualities were left out, and no much larger clone turns up one base away. The source of the sample is a study of control samples from healthy donors and cancer patients (dated by TCRdb to the early 2020s). Libraries were prepared through the immunoSEQ multiplex PCR assay. TCRdb took this table from immuneACCESS and kept in-frame rearrangements with V and J called. Such tables lack part of the clones; where checked against another copy, unresolved V genes explain under half of the gap, and the rest is unexplained. The table for this sample lists about 82,000 clones; around 94% of them were counted only once. About 5% of the sample rests with the top ten. The receptor's source is a woman between 18 and 30 years old in good health. The sample taken for sequencing was blood.

The CDR3 has the sequence CASGDKTGYNEQFF. The nucleotide sequence reads as follows: TGTGCCAGCGGAGATAAGACAGGATACAATGAGCAGTTCTTC. The chain is encoded by TRBV2 joined to TRBJ2-1; possibly the D gene is TRBD1, per 6 matching bases. At the junction V is shortened by 8 bases and J by 4 bases, with 15 bases in between. From its cysteine to its phenylalanine, the CDR3 spans 14 amino acids. Kept here is only the CDR3 DNA, which spans 42 bases and is read in frame from base 1. Per the germline V gene, SNHLY is the CDR1 and FYNNEI is the CDR2.